This section outlines one T cell receptor beta chain sequence together with its context. The entry originates in a study of T cell responses to AZD1222 COVID-19 vaccine. The CDR3 runs 13 residues. V dropped 4 bases and J dropped 4; count of bases not matched to a gene: 6. Germline lookup yields CDR1 GTSNPN and CDR2 SVGIG (reference sequence). Clones were sequenced by immunoSEQ multiplex PCR, and TCRdb holds only the in-frame ones, with some missing. The table has 100,000 to 140,000 clones, roughly 87% seen once. The chain has TRBV30 and TRBJ1-2; 7 bases line up with TRBD1. The sample was peripheral blood, taken on day 0 of AZD1222 vaccination. This clonotype was obtained from an adult in good health. In nucleotides, the CDR3 is TGTGCCTGGACTTCGACAGGGACCTATGGCTACACCTTC. Amino acids: CAWTSTGTYGYTF.